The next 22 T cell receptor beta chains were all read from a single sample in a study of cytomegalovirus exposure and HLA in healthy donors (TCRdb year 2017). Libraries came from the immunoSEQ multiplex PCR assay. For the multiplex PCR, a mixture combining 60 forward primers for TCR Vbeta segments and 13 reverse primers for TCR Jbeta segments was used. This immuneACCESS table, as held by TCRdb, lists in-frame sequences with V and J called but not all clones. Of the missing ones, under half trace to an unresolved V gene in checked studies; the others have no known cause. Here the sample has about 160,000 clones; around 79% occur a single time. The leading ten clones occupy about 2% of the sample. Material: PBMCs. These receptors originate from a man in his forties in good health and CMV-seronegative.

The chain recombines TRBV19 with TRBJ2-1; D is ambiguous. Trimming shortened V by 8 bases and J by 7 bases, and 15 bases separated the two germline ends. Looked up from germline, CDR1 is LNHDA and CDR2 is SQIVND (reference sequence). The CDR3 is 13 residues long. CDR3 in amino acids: CASQQKKWNEQFF. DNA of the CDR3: TGTGCCAGTCAACAAAAAAAGTGGAATGAGCAGTTCTTC.

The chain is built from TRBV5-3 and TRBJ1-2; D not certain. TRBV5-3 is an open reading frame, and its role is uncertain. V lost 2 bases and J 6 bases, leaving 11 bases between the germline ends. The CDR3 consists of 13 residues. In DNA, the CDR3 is TGTGCCAGAAGCTTTAGGGCGGGCAATGGCTACACCTTC. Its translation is CARSFRAGNGYTF.

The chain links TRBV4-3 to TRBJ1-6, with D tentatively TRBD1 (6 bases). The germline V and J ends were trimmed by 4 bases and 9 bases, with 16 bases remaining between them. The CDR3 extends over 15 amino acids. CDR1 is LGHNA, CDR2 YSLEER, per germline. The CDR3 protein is CASSRTAQGRSPLHF. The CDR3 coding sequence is TGCGCCAGCAGCCGCACGGCCCAGGGGCGTTCACCCCTCCACTTT.

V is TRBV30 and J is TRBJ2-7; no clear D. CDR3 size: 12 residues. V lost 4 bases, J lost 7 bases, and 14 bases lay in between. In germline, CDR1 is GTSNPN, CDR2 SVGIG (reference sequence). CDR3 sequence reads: CAWTQAVGEQYF. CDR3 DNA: TGTGCCTGGACCCAGGCAGTGGGTGAGCAGTACTTC.

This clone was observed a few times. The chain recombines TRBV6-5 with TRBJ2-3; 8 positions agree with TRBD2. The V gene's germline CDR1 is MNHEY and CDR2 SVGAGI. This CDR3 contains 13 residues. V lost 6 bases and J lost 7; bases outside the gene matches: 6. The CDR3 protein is CASRPLAGNTQYF. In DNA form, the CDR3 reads TGTGCCAGCAGGCCTTTAGCGGGGAATACGCAGTATTTT.

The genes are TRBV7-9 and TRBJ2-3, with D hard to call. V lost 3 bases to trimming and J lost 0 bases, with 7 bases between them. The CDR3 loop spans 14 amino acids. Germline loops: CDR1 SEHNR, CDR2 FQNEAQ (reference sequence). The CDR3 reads CASSFGQSTDTQYF. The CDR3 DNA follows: TGTGCCAGCAGCTTTGGTCAGAGCACAGATACGCAGTATTTT.

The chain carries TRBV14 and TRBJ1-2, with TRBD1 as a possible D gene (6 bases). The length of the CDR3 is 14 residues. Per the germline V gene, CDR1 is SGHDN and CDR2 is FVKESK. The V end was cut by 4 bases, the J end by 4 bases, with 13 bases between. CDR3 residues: CASSRIQGRYGYTF. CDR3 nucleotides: TGTGCCAGCAGCCGGATACAGGGACGCTATGGCTACACCTTC.

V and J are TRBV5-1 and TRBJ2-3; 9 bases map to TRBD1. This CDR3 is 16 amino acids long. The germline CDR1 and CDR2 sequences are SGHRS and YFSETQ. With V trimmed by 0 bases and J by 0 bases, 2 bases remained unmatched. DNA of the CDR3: TGCGCCAGCAGCTTGGACAGGGGGCCTAGCACAGATACGCAGTATTTT. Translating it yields CASSLDRGPSTDTQYF.

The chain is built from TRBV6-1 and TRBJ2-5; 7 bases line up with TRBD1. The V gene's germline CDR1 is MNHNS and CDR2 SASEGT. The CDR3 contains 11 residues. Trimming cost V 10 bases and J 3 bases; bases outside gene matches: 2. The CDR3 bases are TGTGCCACCCAGGGGGAAGAGACCCAGTACTTC. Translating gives CATQGEETQYF.

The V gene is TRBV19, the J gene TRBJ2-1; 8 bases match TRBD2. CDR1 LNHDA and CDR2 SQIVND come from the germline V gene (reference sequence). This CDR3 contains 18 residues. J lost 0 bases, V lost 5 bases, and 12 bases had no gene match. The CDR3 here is CASSAPGLGARSYNEQFF. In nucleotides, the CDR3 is TGTGCCAGTAGTGCCCCGGGACTAGGGGCCCGCTCCTACAATGAGCAGTTCTTC.

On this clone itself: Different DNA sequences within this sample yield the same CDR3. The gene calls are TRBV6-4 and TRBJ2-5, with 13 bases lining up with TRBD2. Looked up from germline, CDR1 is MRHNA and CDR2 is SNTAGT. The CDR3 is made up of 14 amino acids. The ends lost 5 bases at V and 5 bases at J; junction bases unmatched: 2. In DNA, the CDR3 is TGTGCCAGCAGTCCACTAGCGGGAGGGGAGACCCAGTACTTC. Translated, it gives CASSPLAGGETQYF.

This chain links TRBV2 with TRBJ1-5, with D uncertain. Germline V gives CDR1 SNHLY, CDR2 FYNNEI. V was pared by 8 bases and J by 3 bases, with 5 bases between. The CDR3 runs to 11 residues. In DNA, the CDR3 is TGTGCCAGCGCCTACAATCAGCCCCAGCATTTT. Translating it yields CASAYNQPQHF. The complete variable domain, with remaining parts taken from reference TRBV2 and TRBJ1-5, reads EPEVTQTPSHQVTQMGQEVILRCVPISNHLYFYWYRQILGQKVEFLVSFYNNEISEKSEIFDDQFSVERPDGSNFTLKIRSTKLEDSAMYFCASAYNQPQHFGDGTRLSIL.

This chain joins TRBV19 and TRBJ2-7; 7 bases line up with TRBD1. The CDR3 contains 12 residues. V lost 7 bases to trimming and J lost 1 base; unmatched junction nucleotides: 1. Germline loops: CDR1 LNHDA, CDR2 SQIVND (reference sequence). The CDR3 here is CASTGQSYEQYF. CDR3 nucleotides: TGTGCCAGTACGGGACAGTCCTACGAGCAGTACTTC.

The CDR3 nucleotides are TGTGCCAGCACCCTGTGGACAGCTGGAAACACCATATATTTT. Protein sequence: CASTLWTAGNTIYF. The chain joins TRBV7-2 to TRBJ1-3, with D possibly TRBD1 on 6 matching bases. Germline V gene lookup returns CDR1 SGHTA and CDR2 FQGNSA. V dropped 7 bases and J dropped 2 bases, with 12 bases sitting between them. The CDR3 runs to 14 residues. The full variable domain, its missing parts supplied by reference TRBV7-2 and TRBJ1-3, is GAGVSQSPSNKVTEKGKDVELRCDPISGHTALYWYRQSLGQGLEFLIYFQGNSAPDKSGLPSDRFSAERTGGSVSTLTIQRTQQEDSAVYLCASTLWTAGNTIYFGEGSWLTVV.

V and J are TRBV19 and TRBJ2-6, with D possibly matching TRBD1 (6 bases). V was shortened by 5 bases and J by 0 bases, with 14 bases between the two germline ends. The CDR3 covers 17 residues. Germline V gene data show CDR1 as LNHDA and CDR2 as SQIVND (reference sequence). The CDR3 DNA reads TGTGCCAGTAGTTTCCAAGCACAGGGCTCTGGGGCCAACGTCCTGACTTTC. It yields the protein CASSFQAQGSGANVLTF.

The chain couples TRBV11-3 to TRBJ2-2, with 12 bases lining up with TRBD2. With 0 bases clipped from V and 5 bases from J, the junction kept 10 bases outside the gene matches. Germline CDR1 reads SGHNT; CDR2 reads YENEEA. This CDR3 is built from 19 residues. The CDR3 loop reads CASSLDSGGLAGRTGELFF. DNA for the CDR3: TGTGCCAGCAGCTTAGATTCGGGAGGACTAGCGGGAAGAACCGGGGAGCTGTTTTTT.

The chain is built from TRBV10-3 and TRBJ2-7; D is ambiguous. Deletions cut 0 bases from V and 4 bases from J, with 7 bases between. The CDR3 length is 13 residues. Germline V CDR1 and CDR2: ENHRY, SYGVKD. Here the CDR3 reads CAISESQAYEQYF. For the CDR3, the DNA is TGTGCCATCAGTGAGTCGCAGGCGTACGAGCAGTACTTC.

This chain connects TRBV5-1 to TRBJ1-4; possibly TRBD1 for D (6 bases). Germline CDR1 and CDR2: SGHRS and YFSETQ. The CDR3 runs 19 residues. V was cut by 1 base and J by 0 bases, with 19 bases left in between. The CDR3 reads CASSLIPDRYRATNEKLFF. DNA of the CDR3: TGCGCCAGCAGCTTGATCCCGGACAGATATCGGGCAACTAATGAAAAACTGTTTTTT.

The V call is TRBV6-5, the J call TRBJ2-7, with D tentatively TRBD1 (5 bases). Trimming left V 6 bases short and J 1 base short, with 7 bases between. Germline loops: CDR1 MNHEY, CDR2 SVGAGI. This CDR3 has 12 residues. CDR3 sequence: CASRDSSYEQYF. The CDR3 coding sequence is TGTGCCAGCAGAGACAGTTCCTACGAGCAGTACTTC.

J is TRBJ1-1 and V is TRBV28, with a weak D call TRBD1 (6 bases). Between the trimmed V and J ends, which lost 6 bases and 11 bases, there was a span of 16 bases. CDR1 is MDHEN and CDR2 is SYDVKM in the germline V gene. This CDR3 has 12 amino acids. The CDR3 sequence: CASRGARRQAFF. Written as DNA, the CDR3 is TGTGCCAGCAGGGGGGCCAGGAGGCAGGCTTTCTTT.

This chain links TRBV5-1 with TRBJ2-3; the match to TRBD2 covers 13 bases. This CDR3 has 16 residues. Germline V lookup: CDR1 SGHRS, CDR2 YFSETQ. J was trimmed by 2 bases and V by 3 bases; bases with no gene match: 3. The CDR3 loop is CASSSTSGRATDTQYF. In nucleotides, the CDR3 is TGCGCCAGCAGCTCTACTAGCGGGAGGGCCACAGATACGCAGTATTTT.

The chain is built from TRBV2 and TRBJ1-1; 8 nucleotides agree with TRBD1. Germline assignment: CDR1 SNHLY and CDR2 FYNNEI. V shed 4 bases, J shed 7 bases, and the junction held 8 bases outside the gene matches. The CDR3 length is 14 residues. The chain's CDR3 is CASSGSTGAIEAFF. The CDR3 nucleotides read TGTGCCAGCAGTGGGTCGACAGGGGCTATTGAAGCTTTCTTT.